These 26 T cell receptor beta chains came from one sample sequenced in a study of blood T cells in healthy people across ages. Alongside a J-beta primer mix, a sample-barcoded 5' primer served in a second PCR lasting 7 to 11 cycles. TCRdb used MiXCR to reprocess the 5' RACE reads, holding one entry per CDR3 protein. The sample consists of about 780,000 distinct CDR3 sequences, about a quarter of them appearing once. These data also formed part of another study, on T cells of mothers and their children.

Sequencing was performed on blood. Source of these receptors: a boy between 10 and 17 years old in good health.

CDR3: CASSLERAGGRTGELFF. The CDR3 nucleotides read TGTGCCAGCAGCTTAGAGAGAGCGGGGGGTCGAACCGGGGAGCTGTTTTTT. The chain employs TRBV7-2 and TRBJ2-2; 9 positions match TRBD2. The CDR3 spans 17 residues. The V gene's germline CDR1 is SGHTA and CDR2 FQGNSA. V lost 1 base, J lost 5 bases, and 8 bases stayed unmatched.

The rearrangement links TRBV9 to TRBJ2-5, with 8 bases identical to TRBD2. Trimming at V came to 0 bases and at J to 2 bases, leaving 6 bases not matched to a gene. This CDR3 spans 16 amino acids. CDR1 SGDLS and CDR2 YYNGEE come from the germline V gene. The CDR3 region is CASSVGGGGRQETQYF. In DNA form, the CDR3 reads TGTGCCAGCAGCGTAGGGGGCGGGGGGAGGCAAGAGACCCAGTACTTC.

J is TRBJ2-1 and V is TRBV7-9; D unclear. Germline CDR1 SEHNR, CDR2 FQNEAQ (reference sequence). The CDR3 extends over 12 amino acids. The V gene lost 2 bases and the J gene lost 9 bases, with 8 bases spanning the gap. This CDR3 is CASSLYSPEQFF. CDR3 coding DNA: TGTGCCAGCAGCTTATATTCGCCTGAGCAGTTCTTC.

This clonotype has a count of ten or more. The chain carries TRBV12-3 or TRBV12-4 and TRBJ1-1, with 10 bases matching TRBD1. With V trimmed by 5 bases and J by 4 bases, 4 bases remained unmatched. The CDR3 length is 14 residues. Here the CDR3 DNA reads TGTGCCAGCAGTCCGGACAGGGGGAGCACTGAAGCTTTCTTT. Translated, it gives CASSPDRGSTEAFF.

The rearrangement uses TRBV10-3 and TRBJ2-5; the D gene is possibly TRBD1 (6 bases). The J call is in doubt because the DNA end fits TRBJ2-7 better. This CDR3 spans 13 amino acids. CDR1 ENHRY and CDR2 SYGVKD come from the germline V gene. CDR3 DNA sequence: TGTGCCATCAGTGAAGTAGCAGGGGTCGAGCAGTACTTC. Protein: CAISEVAGVEQYF.

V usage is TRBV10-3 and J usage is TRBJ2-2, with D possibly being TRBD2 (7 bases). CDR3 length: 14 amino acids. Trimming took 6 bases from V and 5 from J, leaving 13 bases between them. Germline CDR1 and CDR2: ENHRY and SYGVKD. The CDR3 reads CAISHREGTGELFF. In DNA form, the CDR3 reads TGTGCCATCAGCCACAGGGAGGGGACCGGGGAGCTGTTTTTT.

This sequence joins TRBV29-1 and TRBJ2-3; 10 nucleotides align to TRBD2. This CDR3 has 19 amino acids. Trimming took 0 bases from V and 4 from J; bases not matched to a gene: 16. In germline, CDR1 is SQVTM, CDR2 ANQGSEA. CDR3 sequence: CSVEDQYSGRPRGADTQYF. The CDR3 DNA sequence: TGCAGCGTTGAAGATCAGTATAGCGGGAGGCCCCGTGGGGCAGATACGCAGTATTTT.

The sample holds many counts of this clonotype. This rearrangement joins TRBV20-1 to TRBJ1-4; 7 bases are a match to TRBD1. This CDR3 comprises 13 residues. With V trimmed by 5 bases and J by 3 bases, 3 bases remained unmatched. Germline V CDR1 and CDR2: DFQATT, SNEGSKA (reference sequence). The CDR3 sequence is CSAYRGANEKLFF. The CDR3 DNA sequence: TGCAGTGCTTACAGGGGAGCTAATGAAAAACTGTTTTTT.

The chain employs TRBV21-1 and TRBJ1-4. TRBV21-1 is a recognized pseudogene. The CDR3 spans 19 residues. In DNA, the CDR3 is TGTGCCAGCAGCAAATCAAAAGGCCAGACCGATGCAACTAATGAAAAACTGTTTTTT. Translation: CASSKSKGQTDATNEKLFF.

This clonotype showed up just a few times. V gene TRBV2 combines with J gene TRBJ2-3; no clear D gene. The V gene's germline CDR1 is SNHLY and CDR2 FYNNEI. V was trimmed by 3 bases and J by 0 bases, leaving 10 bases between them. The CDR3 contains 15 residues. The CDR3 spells CASSERRPSTDTQYF. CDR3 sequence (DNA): TGTGCCAGCAGTGAGAGGCGGCCTAGCACAGATACGCAGTATTTT.

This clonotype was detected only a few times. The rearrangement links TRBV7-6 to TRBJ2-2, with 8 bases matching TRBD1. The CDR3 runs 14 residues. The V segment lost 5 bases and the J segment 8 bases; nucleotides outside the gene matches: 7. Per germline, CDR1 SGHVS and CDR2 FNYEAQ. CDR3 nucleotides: TGTGCCAGCAGCGCGGGACAGGTCGAAGGGGAGCTGTTTTTT. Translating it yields CASSAGQVEGELFF.

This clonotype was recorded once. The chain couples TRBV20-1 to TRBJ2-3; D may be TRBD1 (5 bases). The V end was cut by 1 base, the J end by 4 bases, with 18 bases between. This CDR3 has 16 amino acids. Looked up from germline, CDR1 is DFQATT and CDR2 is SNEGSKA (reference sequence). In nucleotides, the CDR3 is TGCAGTGCTAGAGCTTTTGGACACCCCACACCAGATACGCAGTATTTT. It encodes CSARAFGHPTPDTQYF.

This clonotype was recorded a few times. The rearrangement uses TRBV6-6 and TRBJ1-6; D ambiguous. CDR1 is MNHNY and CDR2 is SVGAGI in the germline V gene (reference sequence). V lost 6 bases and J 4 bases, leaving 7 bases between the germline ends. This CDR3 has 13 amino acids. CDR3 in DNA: TGTGCCAGCAGCGGAGCATATAATTCACCCCTCCACTTT. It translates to CASSGAYNSPLHF.

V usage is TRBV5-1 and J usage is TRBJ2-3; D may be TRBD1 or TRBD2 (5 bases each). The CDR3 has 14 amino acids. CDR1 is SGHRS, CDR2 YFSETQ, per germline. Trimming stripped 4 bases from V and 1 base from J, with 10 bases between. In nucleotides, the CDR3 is TGCGCCAGCAGCATTGGGACCCGCACAGATACGCAGTATTTT. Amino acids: CASSIGTRTDTQYF.

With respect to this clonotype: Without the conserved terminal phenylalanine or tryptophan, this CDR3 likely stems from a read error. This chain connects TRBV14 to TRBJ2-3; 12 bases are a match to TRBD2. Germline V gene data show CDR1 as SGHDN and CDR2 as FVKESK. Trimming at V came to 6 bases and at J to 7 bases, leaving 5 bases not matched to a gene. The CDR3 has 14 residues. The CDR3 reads CASRLAGGPYTQYL. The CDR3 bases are TGTGCCAGCAGGCTAGCGGGGGGGCCATATACGCAGTATCTT.

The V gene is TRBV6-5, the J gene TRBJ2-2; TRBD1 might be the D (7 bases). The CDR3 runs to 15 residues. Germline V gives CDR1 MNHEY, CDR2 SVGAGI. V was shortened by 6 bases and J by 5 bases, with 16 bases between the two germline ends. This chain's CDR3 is CASSPNRGGTGELFF. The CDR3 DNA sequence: TGTGCCAGCAGCCCAAACAGGGGAGGAACCGGGGAGCTGTTTTTT.

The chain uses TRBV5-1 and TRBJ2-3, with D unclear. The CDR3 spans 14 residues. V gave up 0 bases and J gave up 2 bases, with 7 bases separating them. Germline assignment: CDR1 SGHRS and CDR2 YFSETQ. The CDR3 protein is CASSLAFNTDTQYF. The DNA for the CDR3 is TGCGCCAGCAGCTTGGCCTTTAACACAGATACGCAGTATTTT.

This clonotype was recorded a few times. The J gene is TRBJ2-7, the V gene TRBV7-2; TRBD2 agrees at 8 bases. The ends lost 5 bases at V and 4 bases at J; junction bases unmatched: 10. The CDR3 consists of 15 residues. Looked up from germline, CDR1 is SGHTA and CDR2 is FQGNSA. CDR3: CASSNPGLGVYEQYF. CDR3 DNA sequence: TGTGCCAGCAGCAATCCGGGACTAGGCGTATACGAGCAGTACTTC.

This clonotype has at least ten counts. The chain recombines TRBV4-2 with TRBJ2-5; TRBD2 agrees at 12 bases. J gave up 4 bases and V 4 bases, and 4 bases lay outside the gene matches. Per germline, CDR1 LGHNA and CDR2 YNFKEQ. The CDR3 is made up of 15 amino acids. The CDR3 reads CASSLGLAGLETQYF. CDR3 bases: TGTGCCAGCAGCCTCGGACTAGCGGGGCTAGAGACCCAGTACTTC.

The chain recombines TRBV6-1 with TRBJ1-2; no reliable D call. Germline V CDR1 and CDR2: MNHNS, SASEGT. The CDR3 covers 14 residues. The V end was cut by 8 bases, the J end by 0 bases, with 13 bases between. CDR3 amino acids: CASCRDLANYGYTF. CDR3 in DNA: TGTGCCAGCTGCCGGGATTTAGCTAACTATGGCTACACCTTC.

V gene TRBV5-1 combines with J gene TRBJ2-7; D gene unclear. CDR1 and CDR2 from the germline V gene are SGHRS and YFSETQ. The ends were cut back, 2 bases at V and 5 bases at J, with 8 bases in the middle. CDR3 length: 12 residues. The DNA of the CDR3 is TGCGCCAGCAGCTTCGCACGGGACGAGCAGTACTTC. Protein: CASSFARDEQYF.

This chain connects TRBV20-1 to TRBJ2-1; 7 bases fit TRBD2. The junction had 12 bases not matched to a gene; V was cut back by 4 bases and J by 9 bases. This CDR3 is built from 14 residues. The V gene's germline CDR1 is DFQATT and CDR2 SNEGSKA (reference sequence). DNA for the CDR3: TGCAGTGCTAAGACTAGCAGCGGGTACGGTGAGCAGTTCTTC. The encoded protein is CSAKTSSGYGEQFF.

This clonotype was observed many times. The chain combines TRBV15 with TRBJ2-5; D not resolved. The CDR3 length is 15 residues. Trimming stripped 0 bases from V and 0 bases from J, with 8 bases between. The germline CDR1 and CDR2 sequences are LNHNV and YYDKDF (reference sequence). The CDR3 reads CATSRDQRHQETQYF. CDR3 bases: TGTGCCACCAGCAGAGATCAACGGCACCAAGAGACCCAGTACTTC.

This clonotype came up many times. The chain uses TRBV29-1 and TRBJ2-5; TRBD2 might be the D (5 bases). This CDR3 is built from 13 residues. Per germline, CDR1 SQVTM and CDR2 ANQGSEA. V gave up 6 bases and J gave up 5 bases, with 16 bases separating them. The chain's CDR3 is CSVYPRGGETQYF. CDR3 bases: TGCAGCGTCTACCCCCGAGGCGGGGAGACCCAGTACTTC.

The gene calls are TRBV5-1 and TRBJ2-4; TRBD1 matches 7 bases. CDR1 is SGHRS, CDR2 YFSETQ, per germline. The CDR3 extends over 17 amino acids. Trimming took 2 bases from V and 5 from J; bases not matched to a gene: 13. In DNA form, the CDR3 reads TGCGCCAGCAGCTTCCTGGGGACAGAAGGAAAGGAAAACATTCAGTACTTC. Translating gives CASSFLGTEGKENIQYF.

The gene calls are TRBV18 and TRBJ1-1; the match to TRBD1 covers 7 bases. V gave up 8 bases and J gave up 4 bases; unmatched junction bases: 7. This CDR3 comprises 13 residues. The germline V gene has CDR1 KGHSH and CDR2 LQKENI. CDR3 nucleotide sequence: TGTGCCAGCGTAGAGCAGGGGGGCACTGAAGCTTTCTTT. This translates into CASVEQGGTEAFF.